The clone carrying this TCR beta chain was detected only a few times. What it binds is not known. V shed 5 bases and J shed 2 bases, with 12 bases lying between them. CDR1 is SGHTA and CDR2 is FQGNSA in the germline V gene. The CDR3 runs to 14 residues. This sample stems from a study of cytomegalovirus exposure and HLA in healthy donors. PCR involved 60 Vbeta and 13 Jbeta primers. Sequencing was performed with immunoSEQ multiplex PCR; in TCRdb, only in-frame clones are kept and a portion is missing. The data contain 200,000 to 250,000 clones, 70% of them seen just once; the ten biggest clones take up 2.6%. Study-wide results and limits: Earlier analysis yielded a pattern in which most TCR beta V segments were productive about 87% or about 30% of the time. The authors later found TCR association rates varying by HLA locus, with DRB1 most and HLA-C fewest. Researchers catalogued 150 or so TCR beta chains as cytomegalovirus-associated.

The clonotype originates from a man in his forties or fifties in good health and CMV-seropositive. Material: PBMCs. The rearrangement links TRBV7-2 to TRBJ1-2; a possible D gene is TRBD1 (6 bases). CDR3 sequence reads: CASSGTGTNYGYTF. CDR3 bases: TGTGCCAGCAGCGGTACCGGGACAAACTATGGCTACACCTTC. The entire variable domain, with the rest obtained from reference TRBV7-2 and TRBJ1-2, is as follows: GAGVSQSPSNKVTEKGKDVELRCDPISGHTALYWYRQSLGQGLEFLIYFQGNSAPDKSGLPSDRFSAERTGGSVSTLTIQRTQQEDSAVYLCASSGTGTNYGYTFGSGTRLTVV.